This is a list of T cell receptor beta chains from one sample in a study of naive and memory T cell subsets. TCRdb re-derived calls from the 5' RACE reads in MiXCR, one entry per CDR3 protein. The data contain about 48,000 distinct CDR3 sequences, 4.7% of them singletons. The receptor set was obtained from a female donor in good health. The CDR3 runs from the conserved cysteine through the conserved F or W. A D gene is named only where the DNA matches it firmly. Where a row states a size, it is once, few, many or the class of an expanded clone; other rows omit it.

>TRBV10-3|TRBJ2-7|.|few|12
TGTGCCATCAGTGAGGCGGGATACGAGCAGTACTTC
CAISEAGYEQYF
>TRBV6-2/TRBV6-3|TRBJ1-5|TRBD1|many|17
TGTGCCAGCAGACCCAAACCGGGACAGGGGGCTAACCAGCCCCAGCATTTT
CASRPKPGQGANQPQHF
>TRBV7-2|TRBJ2-7|.|many|15
TGTGCCAGCAGCCTCACTAACCTCAACTCCTACGAGCAGTACTTC
CASSLTNLNSYEQYF
>TRBV7-9|TRBJ1-4|TRBD1|many|14
TGTGCCAGCAGCCCGACAGGGGGCCTAGAAAAACTGTTTTTT
CASSPTGGLEKLFF
>TRBV20-1|TRBJ1-2|TRBD1|many|16
TGCAGTGCTAGGTCGACCGGGACAGGGGGACGTTATGGCTACACCTTC
CSARSTGTGGRYGYTF
>TRBV19|TRBJ2-5|.|many|13
TGTGCCAGTAGTATAGATGACCAAGAGACCCAGTACTTC
CASSIDDQETQYF
>TRBV6-2/TRBV6-3|TRBJ2-3|.|many|13
TGTGCCAGCAGTCACTTTACGACAGATACGCAGTATTTT
CASSHFTTDTQYF
>TRBV3-1|TRBJ1-1|TRBD1|many|18
TGTGCCAGCAGCCAAGATTCTCGATGGGGACAGGATTTTCCTGAAGCTTTCTTT
CASSQDSRWGQDFPEAFF
>TRBV5-1|TRBJ2-6|.|many|15
TGCGCCAGCAGCTTCGGGGGCTCTGGGGCCAACGTCCTGACTTTC
CASSFGGSGANVLTF
>TRBV5-1|TRBJ2-7|TRBD1|many|14
TGCGCCAGCAGCGCCCGGGGACAGGGGGGCCAGCAGTACTTC
CASSARGQGGQQYF
>TRBV6-5|TRBJ2-7|.|many|15
TGTGCCAGCAGTCTGGGTGGGCCTTTCTCCTACGAGCAGTACTTC
CASSLGGPFSYEQYF
>TRBV5-1|TRBJ1-1|TRBD1|many|17
TGCGCCAGCAGTCTCCAACGCCAACAGGGGGCGAACACTGAAGCTTTCTTT
CASSLQRQQGANTEAFF
>TRBV5-1|TRBJ1-1|.|many|15
TGCGCCAGCAGCTTAGTTCCAGGGGATTTCACTGAAGTTTTCTTT
CASSLVPGDFTEVFF
>TRBV10-3|TRBJ2-3|.|many|16
TGTGCCATCAGTACAGCCCAAGCGGGCTACACAGATACGCAGTATTTT
CAISTAQAGYTDTQYF
>TRBV7-3|TRBJ1-1|.|many|14
TGTGCCAGCAGCAACCGGGCGTATGGGCCTGAAGCTTTCTTT
CASSNRAYGPEAFF
>TRBV3-1|TRBJ2-5|TRBD2|few|14
TGTGCCAGCAGCCCGGGACTACCGGGAGAGACCCAGTACTTC
CASSPGLPGETQYF
>TRBV6-1|TRBJ2-7|.|.|16
TGTGCCAGCAGTGAAGCCGCCCTCAGAAGCTCCTACGAGCAGTACTTC
CASSEAALRSSYEQYF
>TRBV28|TRBJ1-5|.|many|15
TGTGCCAGCAGTTACAAGAGGGGCCCCAAGCTACCCCAGCATTTT
CASSYKRGPKLPQHF
>TRBV10-3|TRBJ2-7|.|many|16
TGTGCCATCAGTCCTAATTCGGGACAACAGACCTACGAGCAGTACTTC
CAISPNSGQQTYEQYF
>TRBV6-2/TRBV6-3|TRBJ2-7|.|few|18
TGTGCCAGCAGTCGGCCCGGGAAAACCCCAACCGCACCCTACGAGCAGTACTTC
CASSRPGKTPTAPYEQYF
>TRBV9|TRBJ2-7|TRBD1|many|15
TGTGCCAGCAGCGTAGGGACAGGGCGACCCTACGAGCAGTACTTC
CASSVGTGRPYEQYF
>TRBV13|TRBJ1-1|.|many|14
TGTGCCAGCAGCTTGTATCAACTGCGCACTGAAGCTTTCTTT
CASSLYQLRTEAFF
>TRBV7-8|TRBJ2-7|.|many|14
TGTGCCAGCAGCACGGCTGGCCCTCCCTACGAGCAGTACTTC
CASSTAGPPYEQYF
>TRBV7-3|TRBJ2-6|.|many|19
TGTGCCAGCAGCTTAAAAGGTCCAGGGGAGACTCCTTGGGCCAACGTCCTGACTTTC
CASSLKGPGETPWANVLTF
>TRBV6-6|TRBJ1-6|TRBD1|many|16
TGTGCCAGCAGTTACGATGGACAGGCTAATAATTCACCCCTCCACTTT
CASSYDGQANNSPLHF
>TRBV6-5|TRBJ1-5|.|many|18
TGTGCCAGCAGTTCAGATTACAGCGGGATGAGGGGCAATCAGCCCCAGCATTTT
CASSSDYSGMRGNQPQHF
>TRBV2|TRBJ2-1|.|many|12
TGTGCCAGCAGTGATGCTGGGGATGAGCAGTTCTTC
CASSDAGDEQFF
>TRBV28|TRBJ2-1|TRBD1|.|16
TGTGCCAGCAGTTCCCGGGGGACAGGGGGCAAGAATGAGCAGTTCTTC
CASSSRGTGGKNEQFF
>TRBV27|TRBJ1-2|TRBD1|many|18
TGTGCCAGCAGTTTAACCCGACAGGGTATGAAGATTGGGTATGGCTACACCTTC
CASSLTRQGMKIGYGYTF
>TRBV15|TRBJ2-5|TRBD2|many|17
TGTGCCACCAGCAGGGCGACTAGCGGTGGCGGGCAAGGGACCCAGTACTTC
CATSRATSGGGQGTQYF
>TRBV15|TRBJ1-1|.|many|15
TGTGCCACCAGCAGAGAAGCAGGCCTACCTTGGAAAACTTTCTTT
CATSREAGLPWKTFF
>TRBV7-2|TRBJ1-2|TRBD1|many|13
TGTGCCAGCAACGGCGGACAGGACTATGGCTACACCTTC
CASNGGQDYGYTF
>TRBV28|TRBJ2-3|TRBD1|many|15
TGTGCCAGCAGGGGAGGTGGACAGGGGACAGATACGCAGTATTTT
CASRGGGQGTDTQYF
>TRBV27|TRBJ1-5|.|few|15
TGTGCCAGCAAATGGGGGGTTCATAGCAATCAGCCCCAGCATTTT
CASKWGVHSNQPQHF
>TRBV10-1|TRBJ1-4|.|many|14
TGCGCCAGCAGTGAGGGTCCATACGGAGAAAAACTGTTTTTT
CASSEGPYGEKLFF
>TRBV20-1|TRBJ1-5|.|many|11
TGCAGTGCCCAGGGGTTTCAGCCCCAGCATTTT
CSAQGFQPQHF
>TRBV7-6|TRBJ2-7|.|many|14
TGTGCCAGCAGCTTGATCGGTAACAGGGCCGAGCAGTACTTC
CASSLIGNRAEQYF
>TRBV29-1|TRBJ1-6|TRBD1|many|15
TGCAGCGTTTCTGCCGGGACAGGGGATAATTCACCCCTCCACTTT
CSVSAGTGDNSPLHF
>TRBV7-2|TRBJ2-3|.|many|14
TGTGCCAGCAGCTTTGGACAGTCAACAGATACGCAGTATTTT
CASSFGQSTDTQYF
>TRBV27|TRBJ2-1|.|many|12
TGTGCCAGCAGCAATAGAAGGAGTGAGCAGTTCTTC
CASSNRRSEQFF
>TRBV19|TRBJ2-7|.|few|13
TGTGCCAGTAGTATCCGGCAGAGCTACGAGCAGTACTTC
CASSIRQSYEQYF
>TRBV7-9|TRBJ1-2|.|.|16
TGTGCCAGCAGCTCCGATAATCGGCGGAATATCTATGGCTACACCTTC
CASSSDNRRNIYGYTF
>TRBV30|TRBJ1-1|.|.|13
TGTGCCTGGAGCCAAACAACGAACACTGAAGCTTTCTTT
CAWSQTTNTEAFF
>TRBV29-1|TRBJ1-1|.|many|13
TGCAGCGTTGTGCGGGCACAGAACACTGAAGCTTTCTTT
CSVVRAQNTEAFF
>TRBV6-6|TRBJ2-5|TRBD1|many|17
TGTGCCAGCAGTGGGGGAACGGGACAGGTGTACCAAGAGACCCAGTACTTC
CASSGGTGQVYQETQYF
>TRBV5-1|TRBJ2-7|TRBD2|few|19
TGCGCCAGCAGCTCCGGGACTAGCGGGATGGGCTCCGGGCCTTACGAGCAGTACTTC
CASSSGTSGMGSGPYEQYF
>TRBV12-3/TRBV12-4|TRBJ2-1|.|many|13
TGTGCCATAGGGGGAGCACGGTACAATGAGCAGTTCTTC
CAIGGARYNEQFF
>TRBV5-1|TRBJ1-5|.|few|15
TGCGCCAGCAGCTTGGCCCCGGCGGCCAATCAGCCCCAGCATTTT
CASSLAPAANQPQHF
>TRBV19|TRBJ2-1|.|many|20
TGTGCCAGTAGTGCACACCCGGGACCGATTCCCCGCAGCTCCTACAATGAGCAGTTCTTC
CASSAHPGPIPRSSYNEQFF
>TRBV3-1|TRBJ2-7|.|many|12
TGTGCCAGCAGCCAAGCGACCTACGAGCAGTACTTC
CASSQATYEQYF
>TRBV11-2|TRBJ1-1|.|many|14
TGTGCCAGCAGCTTAGTTGCACGTCGGACTGAAGCTTTCTTT
CASSLVARRTEAFF
>TRBV20-1|TRBJ2-7|.|many|16
TGCAGTGCTGTTAAGGGGATTAGCATCCCCTCCTACGAGCAGTACTTC
CSAVKGISIPSYEQYF
>TRBV19|TRBJ2-1|.|.|13
TGTGCCAGTAGTATTGGCATCTACAATGAGCAGTTCTTC
CASSIGIYNEQFF
>TRBV2|TRBJ2-1|.|many|15
TGTGCCAGCAGGTCGGACTTCAATACCTACAATGAGCAGTTCTTC
CASRSDFNTYNEQFF
>TRBV5-1|TRBJ2-1|.|many|15
TGCGCCAGCAGCTTGGTTGCAGGGTCCTACAATGAGCAGTTCTTC
CASSLVAGSYNEQFF
>TRBV29-1|TRBJ1-1|.|many|15
TGCAGCGTTGAAGATATGACTTTTCGGGACACTGAAGCTTTCTTT
CSVEDMTFRDTEAFF